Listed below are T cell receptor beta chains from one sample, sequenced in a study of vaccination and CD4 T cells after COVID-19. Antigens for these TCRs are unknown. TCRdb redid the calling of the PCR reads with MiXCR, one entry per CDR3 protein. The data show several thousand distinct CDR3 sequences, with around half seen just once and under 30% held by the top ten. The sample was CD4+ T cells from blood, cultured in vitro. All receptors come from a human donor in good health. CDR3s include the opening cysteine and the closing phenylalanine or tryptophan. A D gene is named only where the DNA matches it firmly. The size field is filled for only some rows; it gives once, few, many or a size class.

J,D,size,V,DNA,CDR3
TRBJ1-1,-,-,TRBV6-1,TGTGCCAGCAGGGTGGGTGAAGCTTTCTTT,CASRVGEAFF
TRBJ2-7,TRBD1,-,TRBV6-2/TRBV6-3,TGTGCCAGCAGTTACCGTCCGGACAGGGTCTACTACGAGCAGTACTTC,CASSYRPDRVYYEQYF
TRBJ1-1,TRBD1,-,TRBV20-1,TGCAGTGCTAGATCGAGGACAGGGGGCACTGAAGCTTTCTTT,CSARSRTGGTEAFF
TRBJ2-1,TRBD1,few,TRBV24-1,TGTGCCACCAGTGCCTCAGGGGGAACGCACAATGAGCAGTTCTTC,CATSASGGTHNEQFF
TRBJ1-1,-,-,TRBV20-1,TGCAGTGCTAGAGAACGGGCGAACACTGAAGCTTTCTTT,CSARERANTEAFF
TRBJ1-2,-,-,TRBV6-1,TGTGCCAGCAGTGAAGCCCCGGGGCCGAGTCGGTATGGCTACACCTTC,CASSEAPGPSRYGYTF
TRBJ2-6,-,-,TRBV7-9,TGTGCCAGCAGCACGACAGACTCTGGGGCCAACGTCCTGACTTTC,CASSTTDSGANVLTF
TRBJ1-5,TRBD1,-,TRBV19,TGTGCCAGTAGTTTACAGGGGATGAGCAATCAGCCCCAGCATTTT,CASSLQGMSNQPQHF
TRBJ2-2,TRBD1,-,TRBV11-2,TGTGCCAGCAGCAACATCTCCCCCAGGGGGTCCGGGGAGCTGTTTTTT,CASSNISPRGSGELFF
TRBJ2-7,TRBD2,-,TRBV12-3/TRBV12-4,TGTGCCAGCAGTTTTGTCCTAGCGGGCTACGAGCAGTACTTC,CASSFVLAGYEQYF
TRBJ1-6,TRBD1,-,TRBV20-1,TGCAGTGCTAGGGTGGGACAGGATAATTCACCCCTCCACTTT,CSARVGQDNSPLHF
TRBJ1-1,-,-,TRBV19,TGTGCCAGTAGTCCGGGACAACCATCAAACACTGAAGCTTTCTTT,CASSPGQPSNTEAFF
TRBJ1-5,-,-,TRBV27,TGTGCCAGCAGAGGTCCGGGAGGACAGCCCCAGCATTTT,CASRGPGGQPQHF
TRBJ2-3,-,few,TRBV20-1,TGCAGTGCTATGCACTCCGGACGCACAGATACGCAGTATTTT,CSAMHSGRTDTQYF
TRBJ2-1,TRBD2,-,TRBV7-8,TGTGCCAGCAGCTTACAAGCGGGAGGTGGCTACAATGAGCAGTTCTTC,CASSLQAGGGYNEQFF
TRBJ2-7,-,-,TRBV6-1,TGTGCCAGCAGGCAAACAGGCTCCCGATTAAACTACGAGCAGTACTTC,CASRQTGSRLNYEQYF
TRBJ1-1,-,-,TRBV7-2,TGTGCCAGCAGACGGGACCCCACCTCTAACACTGAAGCTTTCTTT,CASRRDPTSNTEAFF
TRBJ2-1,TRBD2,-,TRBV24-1,TGTGCCACCAGTAAAGCGGGGAACTCCTACAATGAGCAGTTCTTC,CATSKAGNSYNEQFF
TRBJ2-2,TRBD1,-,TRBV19,TGTGCCGGGAGACAGGGCCTAAACACCGGGGAGCTGTTTTTT,CAGRQGLNTGELFF
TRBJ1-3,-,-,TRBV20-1,TGCAGTGCTATACAGGGAAACACCATATATTTT,CSAIQGNTIYF
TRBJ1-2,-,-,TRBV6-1,TGTGCCAGCAGTGAAGCCTCGCTAAACAGGGCAAATGGCTACACCTTC,CASSEASLNRANGYTF